The 5 T cell receptor beta chains below come from one sample, sequenced in a study of cytomegalovirus exposure and HLA in healthy donors. The study ran its PCR with 60 Vbeta and 13 Jbeta primers. TCRdb's table, derived via immunoSEQ multiplex PCR, lists solely in-frame clones and lacks some. Of approximately 150,000 clones in the sample, around 79% were seen once. Sequenced sample: PBMCs. The receptors shown here come from a human donor in good health.

The chain combines TRBV15 with TRBJ1-5; a possible D gene is TRBD1 (6 bases). Trimming took off 8 bases at V and 3 bases at J, with 17 bases between the two ends. This CDR3 is 15 amino acids long. The germline gives CDR1 LNHNV, CDR2 YYDKDF (reference sequence). The CDR3 DNA follows: TGTGCCACCGCCGTTTCTCGGGGGGCCAATCAGCCCCAGCATTTT. It encodes CATAVSRGANQPQHF.

This clone was counted a few times. The V call is TRBV10-3, the J call TRBJ2-7; D ambiguous. Germline lookup yields CDR1 ENHRY and CDR2 SYGVKD. This CDR3 region has 16 residues. The germline V and J ends were trimmed by 3 bases and 3 bases, with 18 bases remaining between them. The CDR3 spells CAISDPLGWSVYEQYF. DNA for the CDR3: TGTGCCATCAGTGACCCCCTCGGCTGGAGTGTCTACGAGCAGTACTTC.

This chain joins TRBV6-5 and TRBJ1-5; D may be TRBD1 (6 bases). Germline V gene lookup returns CDR1 MNHEY and CDR2 SVGAGI. Trimming stripped 5 bases from V and 6 bases from J, with 14 bases between. The CDR3 sequence is 14 residues long. DNA of the CDR3: TGTGCCAGCAGTCAACAGGGTATGGCTCAGCCCCAGCATTTT. Its protein product is CASSQQGMAQPQHF.

The J gene is TRBJ2-7, the V gene TRBV14; D remains ambiguous. The CDR3 contains 15 residues. Germline V CDR1 and CDR2: SGHDN, FVKESK. Trimming removed 1 base from V and 0 bases from J, with 10 bases in between. The CDR3 region is CASSQGLQVSYEQYF. In nucleotides, the CDR3 is TGTGCCAGCAGCCAAGGGCTGCAGGTCTCCTACGAGCAGTACTTC.

The V gene is TRBV7-3, the J gene TRBJ2-3, with 14 nucleotides matching TRBD2. The germline V gene encodes CDR1 SGHTA and CDR2 FQGTGA. V was clipped by 2 bases and J by 2 bases; unmatched bases: 6. This CDR3 region has 18 residues. The CDR3 region has the DNA TGTGCCAGCAGCTTAGAGGGACTAGCGGGAGAGCACACAGATACGCAGTATTTT. Protein sequence: CASSLEGLAGEHTDTQYF. Looking up the rest from reference TRBV7-3 and TRBJ2-3 gives the full variable domain: GAGVSQTPSNKVTEKGKYVELRCDPISGHTALYWYRQSLGQGPEFLIYFQGTGAADDSGLPNDRFFAVRPEGSVSTLKIQRTERGDSAVYLCASSLEGLAGEHTDTQYFGPGTRLTVL.